The 6 T cell receptor beta chains given below trace back to one sample, sequenced in a study of blood T cell repertoires in COVID-19. Libraries were prepared by immunoSEQ multiplex PCR; TCRdb keeps only in-frame clonotypes and omits some of them. The table shows approximately 290,000 clones, with approximately 93% occurring only once. Sample: peripheral blood. The origin of the receptors is a woman in her twenties or thirties with COVID-19, enrolled during active disease.

V and J are TRBV11-3 and TRBJ2-1; 12 nucleotides match TRBD2. This CDR3 contains 15 residues. Germline loops: CDR1 SGHNT, CDR2 YENEEA. Unmatched junction bases numbered 6, after V lost 5 bases and J lost 7 bases. Here the CDR3 reads CASSPRLAGANEQFF. The CDR3 DNA reads as TGTGCCAGCAGCCCGAGACTAGCGGGAGCTAATGAGCAGTTCTTC.

This clone was seen only a few times. The chain joins TRBV5-1 to TRBJ1-4; D perhaps matches TRBD1 (5 bases). V was cut by 4 bases and J by 1 base, with 14 bases left in between. Germline values: CDR1 SGHRS, CDR2 YFSETQ. This CDR3 has 16 residues. The CDR3 here is CASSPLPGGTNEKLFF. The CDR3 DNA reads TGCGCCAGCAGCCCCCTTCCCGGGGGAACTAATGAAAAACTGTTTTTT.

The CDR3: CASSEQGVQETQYF. The CDR3 DNA reads TGTGCCAGCAGCGAACAGGGGGTCCAAGAGACCCAGTACTTC. The rearrangement links TRBV5-4 to TRBJ2-5, with TRBD1 matching over 8 bases. CDR1 is SGHNT and CDR2 is YYREEE in the germline V gene (reference sequence). V was clipped by 4 bases and J by 1 base; unmatched bases: 3. This CDR3 has 14 residues.

CDR3 sequence (DNA): TGTGCCAGCAGTTTATTTCCACAGGACTATGGCTACACCTTC. Translation gives CASSLFPQDYGYTF. The chain is built from TRBV27 and TRBJ1-2, with D tentatively TRBD1 (5 bases). The CDR3 length is 14 residues. Germline loops: CDR1 MNHEY, CDR2 SMNVEV (reference sequence). The germline V and J ends were trimmed by 1 base and 3 bases, with 9 bases remaining between them.

The chain joins TRBV2 to TRBJ1-5; D is ambiguous. This CDR3 contains 14 residues. Germline lookup yields CDR1 SNHLY and CDR2 FYNNEI. V was trimmed by 1 base and J by 4 bases, leaving 8 bases between them. The chain's CDR3 is CASSEEGGNQPQHF. CDR3 DNA: TGTGCCAGCAGTGAAGAAGGCGGAAATCAGCCCCAGCATTTT. The complete variable domain, with remaining parts taken from reference TRBV2 and TRBJ1-5, reads EPEVTQTPSHQVTQMGQEVILRCVPISNHLYFYWYRQILGQKVEFLVSFYNNEISEKSEIFDDQFSVERPDGSNFTLKIRSTKLEDSAMYFCASSEEGGNQPQHFGDGTRLSIL.

The chain has TRBV10-3 and TRBJ2-1, with 16 nucleotides matching TRBD2. V shed 5 bases and J 4 bases; nucleotides not matched to a gene: 2. In germline, CDR1 is ENHRY, CDR2 SYGVKD. This CDR3 has 16 residues. The CDR3 nucleotides are TGTGCCATCAGTCCGGGACTAGCGGGAGGGTACAATGAGCAGTTCTTC. Protein product: CAISPGLAGGYNEQFF.